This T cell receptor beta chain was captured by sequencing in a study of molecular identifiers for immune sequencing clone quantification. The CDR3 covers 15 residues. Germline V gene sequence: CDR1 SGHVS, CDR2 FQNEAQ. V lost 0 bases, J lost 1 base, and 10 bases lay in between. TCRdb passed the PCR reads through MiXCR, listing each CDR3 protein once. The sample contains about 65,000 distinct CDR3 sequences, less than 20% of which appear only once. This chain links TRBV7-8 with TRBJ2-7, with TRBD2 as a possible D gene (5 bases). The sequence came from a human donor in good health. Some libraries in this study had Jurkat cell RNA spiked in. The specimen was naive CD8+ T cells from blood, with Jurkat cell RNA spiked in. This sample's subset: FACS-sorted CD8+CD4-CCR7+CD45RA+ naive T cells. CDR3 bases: TGTGCCAGCAGCTTAGCGGGAGATGGGTCCTACGAGCAGTACTTC. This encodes CASSLAGDGSYEQYF. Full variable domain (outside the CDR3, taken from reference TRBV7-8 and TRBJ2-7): GAGVSQSPRYKVAKRGQDVALRCDPISGHVSLFWYQQALGQGPEFLTYFQNEAQLDKSGLPSDRFFAERPEGSVSTLKIQRTQQEDSAVYLCASSLAGDGSYEQYFGPGTRLTVT.